A selection of T cell receptor beta chains follows, all from one sample in a study of cytomegalovirus exposure and HLA in healthy donors. Profiling relied on immunoSEQ multiplex PCR, and the TCRdb table lists in-frame clones only, not all of them. Counted here are 100,000 to 150,000 clones, approximately 81% occurring once; the ten biggest clones make up approximately 4%. Sequencing was performed on PBMCs. The receptors were sampled from a man aged 18 to 30 in good health and CMV-seropositive. CDR3s include the opening cysteine and the closing phenylalanine or tryptophan. Each record gives: J gene, D gene, V gene, clone size, CDR3 DNA, CDR3 protein. The D gene is left open where the match is weak. Size is omitted from some rows. Given values are once, few, many or a class for expanded clones.

TRBJ1-1,.,TRBV27,.,TGTGCCAGCAGTTTAGGCCCCGGGAGAGCAAGAGCTTTCTTT,CASSLGPGRARAFF
TRBJ2-3,.,TRBV5-1,.,TGCGCCAGCAGCTTGGGCCGCGGCACAGATACGCAGTATTTT,CASSLGRGTDTQYF
TRBJ2-6,.,TRBV29-1,.,TGCAGCGTTGTTAGTGTTGGGGCCAACGTCCTGACTTTC,CSVVSVGANVLTF
TRBJ2-7,TRBD1,TRBV4-1,.,TGCGCCAGCAGCCAAGTCGGACAGGGCGGCTACGAGCAGTACTTC,CASSQVGQGGYEQYF
TRBJ2-6,.,TRBV5-6,once,TGTGCCAGCAGCTTGGTGGAGGACCAACGTTCTGGGGCCAACGTCCTGACTTTC,CASSLVEDQRSGANVLTF
TRBJ2-7,TRBD1,TRBV7-2,few,TGTGCCAGCAGCTTGACAGGGGGCGTCTACGAGCAGTACTTC,CASSLTGGVYEQYF
TRBJ1-3,.,TRBV18,.,TGTGCCAGCTCACTCGACTGGTGGGGAAACACCATATATTTT,CASSLDWWGNTIYF
TRBJ2-2,.,TRBV7-9,.,TGTGCCAGCAGGTTCGGGGCCGGGGAGCTGTTTTTT,CASRFGAGELFF
TRBJ2-1,.,TRBV7-8,few,TGTGCCAGCAGCTTCTTCCGGACTACCTACAATGAGCAGTTCTTC,CASSFFRTTYNEQFF
TRBJ2-6,.,TRBV19,.,TGTGCCAGTAATGGTGGTGAGGCTGGGGCCAACGTCCTGACTTTC,CASNGGEAGANVLTF
TRBJ1-5,TRBD1,TRBV5-6,.,TGTGCCAGCAGCCAATGGGACAGAAATCAGCCCCAGCATTTT,CASSQWDRNQPQHF
TRBJ1-4,.,TRBV5-8,.,TGTGCCAGCAGCTTGGGAGGGTTTAATGAAAAACTGTTTTTT,CASSLGGFNEKLFF
TRBJ2-7,TRBD1,TRBV5-4,.,TGTGCCAGCAGCCCCGGGACAGGGATCACCTACGAGCAGTACTTC,CASSPGTGITYEQYF
TRBJ2-3,TRBD2,TRBV10-2,.,TGCGCCAGCAGTGAGAGGGGCGGGAGCCTTACAGATACGCAGTATTTT,CASSERGGSLTDTQYF
TRBJ1-1,.,TRBV6-5,.,TGTGCCAGCAGTTACTCGAGTAACACTGAAGCTTTCTTT,CASSYSSNTEAFF
TRBJ2-1,TRBD2,TRBV7-2,.,TGTGCCAGCAGCTTAAGGTCGACTAGCGGGAGCAGGATTGAGCAGTTCTTC,CASSLRSTSGSRIEQFF
TRBJ2-3,TRBD2,TRBV6-5,.,TGTGCCAGCAGCGGTAGCGGGAGAAGGGATACGCAGTATTTT,CASSGSGRRDTQYF
TRBJ2-7,.,TRBV5-1,.,TGCGCCAGCAAAACTCAGGGCGAGCAGTACTTC,CASKTQGEQYF
TRBJ2-6,.,TRBV7-9,.,TGTTCCAGCAGCTTATACATCCCTCCTGGGGCCAACGTCCTGACTTTC,CSSSLYIPPGANVLTF
TRBJ2-7,TRBD2,TRBV4-3,.,TGCGCCAGCAGCCAAGAAAGCACTAGCGGGAGCTACGAGCAGTACTTC,CASSQESTSGSYEQYF
TRBJ2-3,TRBD2,TRBV11-2,.,TGTGCCAGCAGCTTAGGCGGGGGGAGGGGCACAGATACGCAGTATTTT,CASSLGGGRGTDTQYF
TRBJ2-2,TRBD1,TRBV25-1,.,TGTGCCAGCAGATTACAGGGGAACGGGGAGCTGTTTTTT,CASRLQGNGELFF
TRBJ2-3,.,TRBV7-8,few,TGTGCCAGCAGCTTAGGACAGACGGTTAGGACAGATACGCAGTATTTT,CASSLGQTVRTDTQYF
TRBJ1-5,TRBD1,TRBV2,.,TGTGCCAGCAGTTTTCAAACAGGGGGGATCCAGCCCCAGCATTTT,CASSFQTGGIQPQHF
TRBJ1-2,.,TRBV29-1,.,TGCAGCGTTCGGGGGGCGCGAGACTATGGCTACACCTTC,CSVRGARDYGYTF
TRBJ2-3,TRBD2,TRBV5-1,.,TGCGCCAGCAGCCGCGGGGGTACAGATACGCAGTATTTT,CASSRGGTDTQYF
TRBJ1-2,.,TRBV5-5,.,TGTGCCAGCAGCCAAAGAGGGAGCTATGGCTACACCTTC,CASSQRGSYGYTF
TRBJ1-5,.,TRBV7-2,once,TGTGCCAGCAGCCCGTGGGTGACAGAGACGGGCAATCAGCCCCAGCATTTT,CASSPWVTETGNQPQHF
TRBJ1-2,.,TRBV19,.,TGTGCCAGTAAGATGGGTAGGGGAAAGACTAACTATGGCTACACCTTC,CASKMGRGKTNYGYTF
TRBJ2-7,TRBD1,TRBV27,.,TGTGCCAGCAGTTTGGCGGGACAGGGGGCCAACTGCGAGCAGTACTTC,CASSLAGQGANCEQYF
TRBJ2-4,.,TRBV18,.,TGTGCCAGCTCACCCGGACAGCCTAACATTCAGTACTTC,CASSPGQPNIQYF
TRBJ2-1,TRBD1,TRBV29-1,.,TGCAGCGTTGAGGGACAGAATACGAACTACAATGAGCAGTTCTTC,CSVEGQNTNYNEQFF
TRBJ2-2,TRBD2,TRBV5-1,.,TGCGCCAGCAGCTTGGAGGTAGCGGGAGGAACCGGGGAGCTGTTTTTT,CASSLEVAGGTGELFF
TRBJ1-2,TRBD1,TRBV6-1,.,TGTGCCAGCAGGAAAACGGGACAGTTTTATGGCTACACCTTC,CASRKTGQFYGYTF
TRBJ1-5,.,TRBV5-5,.,TGTGCCAGCAGCTTGGTAGTAGGGAGAGATCAGCCCCAGCATTTT,CASSLVVGRDQPQHF
TRBJ2-7,.,TRBV19,.,TGTGCCAGTAGTATTTTTGGAGGGGACGAGCAGTACTTC,CASSIFGGDEQYF
TRBJ1-1,TRBD1,TRBV29-1,once,TGCAGCGTTAGAACAGGGGGCACTGAAGCTTTCTTT,CSVRTGGTEAFF
TRBJ1-5,.,TRBV25-1,.,TGTGCCAGCAGTGAATTAGTAGTGAATCAGCCCCAGCATTTT,CASSELVVNQPQHF
TRBJ2-3,.,TRBV5-6,.,TGTGCCAGCAGCTTGGTAGGGCGTGGGGCAGACACAGATACGCAGTATTTT,CASSLVGRGADTDTQYF